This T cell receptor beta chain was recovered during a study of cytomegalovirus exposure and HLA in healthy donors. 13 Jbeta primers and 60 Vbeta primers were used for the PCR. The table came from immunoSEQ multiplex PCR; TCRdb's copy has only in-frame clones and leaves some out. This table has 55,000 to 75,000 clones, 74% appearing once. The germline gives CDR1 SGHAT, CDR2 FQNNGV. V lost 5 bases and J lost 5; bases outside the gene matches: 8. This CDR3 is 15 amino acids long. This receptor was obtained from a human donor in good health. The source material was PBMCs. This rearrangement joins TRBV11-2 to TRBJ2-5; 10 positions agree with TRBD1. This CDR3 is CASSLRDRGSETQYF. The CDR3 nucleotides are TGTGCCAGCAGCCTCCGGGACAGGGGATCGGAGACCCAGTACTTC.